One sample yielded the 10 T cell receptor beta chains listed below, sequenced in a study of blood T cell repertoires in COVID-19. Assay: immunoSEQ multiplex PCR; the TCRdb copy retains only in-frame clones and omits some. Counted here are about 110,000 clones, about 84% occurring once; the ten biggest clones make up 14%. Sequencing was carried out using peripheral blood. The receptors originated from a woman aged 55-70 years with acute or convalescent COVID-19.

The chain is built from TRBV3-1 (or the pseudogene TRBV3-2) and TRBJ1-3; D ambiguous. Germline V gene lookup returns CDR1 LGHDT and CDR2 YNNKEL (reference sequence). The CDR3 covers 16 residues. V was trimmed by 1 base and J by 0 bases, leaving 10 bases between them. CDR3 sequence reads: CASSQAPLSSGNTIYF. The CDR3 region has the DNA TGTGCCAGCAGCCAAGCCCCCCTGAGCTCTGGAAACACCATATATTTT.

J is TRBJ2-7 and V is TRBV7-9; 7 nucleotides line up with TRBD2. Germline V gene data show CDR1 as SEHNR and CDR2 as FQNEAQ (reference sequence). V trimming: 3 bases; J trimming: 6 bases; junction bases outside the gene matches: 11. This CDR3 comprises 15 residues. CDR3 amino acids: CASSLVLQREGEQYF. Written as DNA, the CDR3 is TGTGCCAGCAGCTTGGTGCTCCAGCGGGAAGGCGAGCAGTACTTC.

The chain employs TRBV19 and TRBJ2-1, with TRBD2 matching 13 bases. The germline V gene encodes CDR1 LNHDA and CDR2 SQIVND (reference sequence). This CDR3 comprises 16 residues. The V segment lost 5 bases and the J segment 6 bases; nucleotides outside the gene matches: 7. The CDR3 loop is CASSSIRTSGSNEQFF. The CDR3 DNA reads as TGTGCCAGTAGTTCAATTCGGACTAGCGGGAGCAATGAGCAGTTCTTC. Full variable domain (outside the CDR3, taken from reference TRBV19 and TRBJ2-1): DGGITQSPKYLFRKEGQNVTLSCEQNLNHDAMYWYRQDPGQGLRLIYYSQIVNDFQKGDIAEGYSVSREKKESFPLTVTSAQKNPTAFYLCASSSIRTSGSNEQFFGPGTRLTVL.

V and J are TRBV9 and TRBJ1-3, with a possible D match to TRBD1 (6 bases). V was cut by 2 bases and J by 3 bases, with 15 bases left in between. This CDR3 contains 16 residues. Per germline, CDR1 SGDLS and CDR2 YYNGEE. The CDR3 region is CASSVERDMGGNTIYF. DNA for the CDR3: TGTGCCAGCAGCGTCGAGCGGGACATGGGTGGAAACACCATATATTTT. Full variable domain (outside the CDR3, taken from reference TRBV9 and TRBJ1-3): DSGVTQTPKHLITATGQRVTLRCSPRSGDLSVYWYQQSLDQGLQFLIQYYNGEERAKGNILERFSAQQFPDLHSELNLSSLELGDSALYFCASSVERDMGGNTIYFGEGSWLTVV.

The chain links TRBV6-5 to TRBJ2-7; TRBD1 matches 8 bases. Germline CDR1 MNHEY, CDR2 SVGAGI. V was clipped by 4 bases and J by 4 bases; unmatched bases: 6. The length of the CDR3 is 14 residues. CDR3 region: CASSSGQERYEQYF. CDR3 bases: TGTGCCAGCAGTTCGGGACAGGAGAGATACGAGCAGTACTTC.

The CDR3 spells CASSYSRREGYEQYF. DNA of the CDR3: TGTGCCAGCAGTTACTCGCGGCGGGAGGGCTACGAGCAGTACTTC. V is TRBV6-5 and J is TRBJ2-7; 9 bases line up with TRBD2. This CDR3 has 15 residues. J was trimmed by 3 bases and V by 0 bases; bases with no gene match: 3. The germline CDR1 and CDR2 sequences are MNHEY and SVGAGI.

J is TRBJ2-7 and V is TRBV6-2 or TRBV6-3, with 8 bases aligning to TRBD1. Per the germline V gene, CDR1 is MNHEY and CDR2 is SVGEGT. This CDR3 is 19 amino acids long. With V trimmed by 6 bases and J by 6 bases, 25 bases remained unmatched. The chain's CDR3 is CASSPNSGTGAGHWGEQYF. In nucleotides, the CDR3 is TGTGCCAGCAGCCCTAACTCCGGGACAGGTGCAGGGCATTGGGGCGAGCAGTACTTC.

This clone is a singleton in its sample. The chain recombines TRBV2 with TRBJ2-3, with D tentatively TRBD1 (6 bases). The CDR3 has 13 residues. V was shortened by 6 bases and J by 4 bases, with 11 bases between the two germline ends. Germline CDR1 and CDR2: SNHLY and FYNNEI. Here the CDR3 reads CASRDRRSDTQYF. The DNA for the CDR3 is TGTGCCAGCAGGGACAGAAGATCAGATACGCAGTATTTT.

This chain links TRBV19 with TRBJ1-3; D may be TRBD1 (6 bases). V lost 6 bases, J lost 0 bases, and 15 bases lay in between. In germline, CDR1 is LNHDA, CDR2 SQIVND (reference sequence). This CDR3 is 16 amino acids long. The chain's CDR3 is CASSPGHPSSGNTIYF. The CDR3 bases are TGTGCCAGTAGCCCGGGACATCCGAGCTCTGGAAACACCATATATTTT.

The rearrangement uses TRBV2 and TRBJ1-5, with TRBD1 matching 8 bases. Germline loops: CDR1 SNHLY, CDR2 FYNNEI. J gave up 3 bases and V 6 bases, and 7 bases lay outside the gene matches. CDR3 length: 15 residues. As DNA, the CDR3 is TGTGCCAGCAGCTGGGGGACAGGCTACAATCAGCCCCAGCATTTT. Translated: CASSWGTGYNQPQHF.